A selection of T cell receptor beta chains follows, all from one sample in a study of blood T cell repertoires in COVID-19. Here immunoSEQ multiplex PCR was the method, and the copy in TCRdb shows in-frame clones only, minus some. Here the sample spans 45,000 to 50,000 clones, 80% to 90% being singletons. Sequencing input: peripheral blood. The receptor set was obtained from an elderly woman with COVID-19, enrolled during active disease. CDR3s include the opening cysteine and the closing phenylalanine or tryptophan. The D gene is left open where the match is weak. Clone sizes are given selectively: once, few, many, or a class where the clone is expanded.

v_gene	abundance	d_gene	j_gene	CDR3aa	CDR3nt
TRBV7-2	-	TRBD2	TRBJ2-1	CASSLEGLASDEQFF	TGTGCCAGCAGCTTAGAGGGACTAGCGTCGGATGAGCAGTTCTTC
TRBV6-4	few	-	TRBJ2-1	CASSDGQYNEQFF	TGTGCCAGCAGTGACGGGCAGTACAATGAGCAGTTCTTC
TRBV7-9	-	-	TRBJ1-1	CASSVLNTEAFF	TGTGCCAGCAGTGTATTGAACACTGAAGCTTTCTTT
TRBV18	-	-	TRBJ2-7	CASSPSAGTSYEQYF	TGTGCCAGCTCACCATCGGCAGGAACCTCCTACGAGCAGTACTTC
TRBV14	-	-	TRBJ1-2	CASSRQQGAYGYTF	TGTGCCAGCAGCCGCCAACAGGGTGCCTATGGCTACACCTTC
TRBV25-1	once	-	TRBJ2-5	CASSELDAGKTQYF	TGTGCCAGCAGTGAATTGGATGCCGGGAAGACCCAGTACTTC
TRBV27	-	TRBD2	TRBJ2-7	CASVSFRGGFYEQYF	TGTGCCAGCGTTTCCTTCCGGGGAGGGTTCTACGAGCAGTACTTC
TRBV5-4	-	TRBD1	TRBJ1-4	CASSGGGRNEKLFF	TGTGCCAGCTCCGGAGGGGGCCGGAATGAAAAACTGTTTTTT
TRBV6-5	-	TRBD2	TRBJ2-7	CASRPTGGGEQYF	TGTGCCAGCAGGCCTACAGGCGGGGGGGAGCAGTACTTC
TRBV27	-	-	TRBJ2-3	CASSLQGTRTDTQYF	TGTGCCAGCAGTTTACAGGGGACGCGCACAGATACGCAGTATTTT
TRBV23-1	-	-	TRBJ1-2	CDAGRCGYTF	TGCGACGCGGGCCGTTGTGGCTACACCTTC
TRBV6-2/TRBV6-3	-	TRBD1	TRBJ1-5	CASSYGTVRQGPQHF	TGTGCCAGCAGTTACGGGACAGTCCGTCAGGGGCCCCAGCATTTT
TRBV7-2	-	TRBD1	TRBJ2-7	CASSLSRQGIYEQYF	TGTGCCAGCAGCTTATCCCGACAGGGAATCTACGAGCAGTACTTC
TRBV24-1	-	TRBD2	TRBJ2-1	CATREREAVRNEQFF	TGTGCCACCAGAGAGCGGGAGGCGGTACGGAATGAGCAGTTCTTC
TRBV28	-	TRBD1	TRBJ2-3	CASSGTGRTDTQYF	TGTGCCAGCAGTGGGACAGGGCGCACAGATACGCAGTATTTT
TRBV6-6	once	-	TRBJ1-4	CASSHSRATNEKLFF	TGTGCCAGCAGCCACTCGAGAGCAACTAATGAAAAACTGTTTTTT
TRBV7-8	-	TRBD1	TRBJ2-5	CASSLAGGQQETQYF	TGTGCCAGCAGCTTAGCAGGGGGACAGCAAGAGACCCAGTACTTC
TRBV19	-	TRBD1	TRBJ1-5	CATQDRVNQPQHF	TGTGCCACTCAGGACAGGGTCAATCAGCCCCAGCATTTT
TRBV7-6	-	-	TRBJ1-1	CASSPRPGLQNTEAFF	TGTGCCAGCAGCCCCCGCCCGGGACTTCAGAACACTGAAGCTTTCTTT
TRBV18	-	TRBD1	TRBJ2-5	CASSPGRPQGGQETQYF	TGTGCCAGCTCACCGGGCCGGCCACAGGGGGGACAAGAGACCCAGTACTTC
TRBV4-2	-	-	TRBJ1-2	CASSHYQGGDYGYTF	TGTGCCAGCAGCCATTACCAGGGTGGGGACTATGGCTACACCTTC
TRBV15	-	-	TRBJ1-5	CATSRDRGNQPQHF	TGTGCCACCAGCAGAGATCGGGGAAATCAGCCCCAGCATTTT
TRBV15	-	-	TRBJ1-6	CATSTGNNSPLHF	TGTGCCACCAGCACCGGTAATAATTCACCCCTCCACTTT
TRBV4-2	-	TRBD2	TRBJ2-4	CASSQDWAGGGIAKNIQYF	TGTGCCAGCAGCCAAGATTGGGCGGGAGGGGGCATAGCCAAAAACATTCAGTACTTC
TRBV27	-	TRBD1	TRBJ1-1	CASRLVASTGGGDTEAFF	TGTGCCAGCCGCTTGGTGGCTAGTACAGGGGGAGGCGACACTGAAGCTTTCTTT
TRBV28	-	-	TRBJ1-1	CASSSPSNTEAFF	TGTGCCAGCAGTTCCCCTTCCAACACTGAAGCTTTCTTT
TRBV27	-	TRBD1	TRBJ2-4	CASSSFGTGKNIQYF	TGTGCCAGCAGTTCCTTCGGGACAGGTAAAAACATTCAGTACTTC
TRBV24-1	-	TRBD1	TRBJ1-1	CATSGRGRRTEAFF	TGTGCCACCAGTGGGAGGGGGCGTCGCACTGAAGCTTTCTTT
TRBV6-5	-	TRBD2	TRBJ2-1	CASSFTPAGPYNEQFF	TGTGCCAGCAGTTTTACACCAGCGGGACCCTACAATGAGCAGTTCTTC
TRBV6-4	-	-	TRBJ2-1	CASSVWGDSYNEQFF	TGTGCCAGCAGTGTCTGGGGGGACTCCTACAATGAGCAGTTCTTC
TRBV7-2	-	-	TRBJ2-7	CASSLSVSYEQYF	TGTGCCAGCAGCTTAAGCGTCTCCTACGAGCAGTACTTC
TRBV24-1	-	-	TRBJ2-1	CATSDSYNEQFF	TGTGCCACCAGTGATTCGTACAATGAGCAGTTCTTC
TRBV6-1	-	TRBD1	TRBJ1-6	CASTGTGRSPLHF	TGTGCCAGCACGGGGACAGGGAGATCACCCCTCCACTTT
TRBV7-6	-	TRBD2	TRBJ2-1	CASTDSGLAGANEQFF	TGTGCCAGCACCGATTCGGGACTAGCGGGAGCAAATGAGCAGTTCTTC
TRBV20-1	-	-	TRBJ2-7	CSAEAYEQYF	TGCAGTGCAGAGGCATACGAGCAGTACTTC
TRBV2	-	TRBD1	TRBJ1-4	CASGSDRAEKLFF	TGTGCCAGCGGTTCTGACAGGGCTGAAAAACTGTTTTTT
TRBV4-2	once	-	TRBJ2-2	CASSGRVGELFF	TGTGCCAGCAGCGGCCGGGTAGGGGAGCTGTTTTTT
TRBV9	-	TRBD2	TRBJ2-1	CASSVGSGRAFDEQFF	TGTGCCAGCAGCGTAGGCAGCGGGAGGGCCTTCGATGAGCAGTTCTTC
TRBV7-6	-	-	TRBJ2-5	CASGITSHGETQYF	TGTGCCAGCGGGATAACTAGCCATGGGGAGACCCAGTACTTC
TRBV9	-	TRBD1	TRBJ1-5	CASSVSGQGDQPQHF	TGTGCCAGCAGCGTATCCGGACAGGGGGATCAGCCCCAGCATTTT